The clone carrying this T cell receptor (beta chain) showed up many times. Its antigen is not known. This sample was taken from a study of prognosis after radiotherapy for stage I lung cancer. Study context: Stereotactic body radiotherapy was given without concurrent therapy in all patients.

Germline V gene sequence: CDR1 SGDLS, CDR2 YYNGEE. Trimming left V 3 bases short and J 6 bases short, with 14 bases between. This CDR3 is built from 14 residues. Study results and limitations: Reduced unique TCR clone counts were recorded after stereotactic body radiation therapy, with a median of around 10,000 versus 6,500.

The genomic DNA TCR beta CDR3 region underwent two rounds of multiplex PCR. Round one of PCR was performed, and it used primers specific to each TRBV and TRBJ gene. TCRdb itself ran the multiplex PCR reads through MiXCR, one entry per CDR3 protein. This table holds 23,000 or so distinct CDR3 sequences, around 36% found once. This TCR was recovered from a donor over 45 with non-small cell lung cancer. V gene TRBV9 combines with J gene TRBJ2-3; no clear D gene. The specimen was PBMCs, collected before or after stereotactic body radiation therapy (not recorded which). The CDR3 DNA reads as TGTGCCAGCAGCGCGGGTCTCCTCCCCGATACGCAGTATTTT. Protein: CASSAGLLPDTQYF.